The 16 T cell receptor beta chains reported below all come from one sample, sequenced in a study of tumor-infiltrating lymphocytes in localized non-small cell lung cancer. Repertoires were generated with immunoSEQ multiplex PCR, while TCRdb's copy carries only in-frame clones and drops some. The sample holds tens of thousands of clones, 70% to 90% seen once. Source material: lung tumor tissue. These receptors were obtained from a human donor with non-small cell lung cancer.

J is TRBJ1-6 and V is TRBV20-1; D is unresolved. Trimming removed 6 bases at V and 9 bases at J, with 6 bases between. The CDR3 is 10 residues long. The V gene's germline CDR1 is DFQATT and CDR2 SNEGSKA (reference sequence). This CDR3 is CSAGSSPLHF. The CDR3, as DNA: TGCAGTGCGGGTAGTTCACCCCTCCACTTT.

As DNA, the CDR3 is TGTGCCAGCAGCTTAACGGCGGGGAATCAGCAGTTCTTC. Translating gives CASSLTAGNQQFF. The gene calls are TRBV11-3 and TRBJ2-1; D might be TRBD2 (6 bases). This CDR3 comprises 13 residues. Trimming cost V 2 bases and J 11 bases, with 13 bases left between them. CDR1 and CDR2 (germline): SGHNT, YENEEA.

This sequence joins TRBV5-1 and TRBJ1-2, with a possible D match to TRBD1 (6 bases). The length of the CDR3 is 13 residues. Germline V gene sequence: CDR1 SGHRS, CDR2 YFSETQ. Trimming pared 1 base from V and 8 bases from J, leaving 12 bases between. Here the CDR3 reads CASSLRGATGYTF. CDR3 nucleotide sequence: TGCGCCAGCAGCTTGAGGGGGGCGACCGGCTACACCTTC.

A single count supports this clone. The rearrangement links TRBV19 to TRBJ2-3; 13 bases match TRBD2. Germline CDR1 is LNHDA and CDR2 is SQIVND (reference sequence). The ends lost 5 bases at V and 2 bases at J; junction bases unmatched: 4. The CDR3 has 16 residues. CDR3 amino acids: CASSVGLAGYTDTQYF. The DNA of the CDR3 is TGTGCCAGTAGTGTGGGACTAGCGGGATACACAGATACGCAGTATTTT.

The V call is TRBV4-3, the J call TRBJ1-1, with TRBD1 as a possible D gene (6 bases). Trimming removed 0 bases from V and 4 bases from J, with 12 bases in between. Per the germline V gene, CDR1 is LGHNA and CDR2 is YSLEER. The length of the CDR3 is 15 residues. CDR3 nucleotides: TGCGCCAGCAGCCAAGACCGGGGGGCGATCACTGAAGCTTTCTTT. It specifies CASSQDRGAITEAFF.

This clone appeared a few times. The chain links TRBV28 to TRBJ2-7; D is perhaps TRBD1 (5 bases). Germline-derived CDR1 and CDR2 are MDHEN and SYDVKM. The length of the CDR3 is 14 residues. Trimming took off 1 base at V and 2 bases at J, with 9 bases between the two ends. In DNA form, the CDR3 reads TGTGCCAGCAGTTTATTCCGACAGCCCTACGAGCAGTACTTC. It yields the protein CASSLFRQPYEQYF.

This chain links TRBV4-2 with TRBJ1-5; perhaps TRBD1 as D (6 bases). The CDR3 length is 16 residues. Germline lookup yields CDR1 LGHNA and CDR2 YNFKEQ. Trimming took 3 bases from V and 4 from J, leaving 16 bases between them. This CDR3 is CASSQVAGAVNQPQHF. As DNA, the CDR3 is TGTGCCAGCAGCCAGGTGGCAGGGGCCGTAAATCAGCCCCAGCATTTT.

The CDR3 here is CASRDVRENTEAFF. The DNA of the CDR3 is TGTGCCAGCAGAGACGTTAGGGAGAACACTGAAGCTTTCTTT. The rearrangement links TRBV6-6 to TRBJ1-1, with D unresolved. The CDR3 is 14 amino acids. Trimming removed 6 bases at V and 1 base at J, with 12 bases between. In germline, CDR1 is MNHNY, CDR2 SVGAGI (reference sequence).

The rearrangement links TRBV5-1 to TRBJ2-5; 10 bases agree with TRBD1. This CDR3 region has 16 residues. J gave up 5 bases and V 3 bases, and 10 bases lay outside the gene matches. Germline assignment: CDR1 SGHRS and CDR2 YFSETQ. The CDR3 sequence is CASSSSGTGEWETQYF. In DNA form, the CDR3 reads TGCGCCAGCAGCTCGTCCGGGACAGGGGAATGGGAGACCCAGTACTTC.

This clone was detected a few times. This sequence joins TRBV28 and TRBJ1-5; TRBD1 is a possible D gene (6 bases). The germline V and J ends were trimmed by 5 bases and 1 base, with 12 bases remaining between them. Germline V gene data show CDR1 as MDHEN and CDR2 as SYDVKM. The CDR3 covers 15 residues. The CDR3 loop is CASSPTTGSNQPQHF. The DNA of the CDR3 is TGTGCCAGCAGTCCCACTACAGGGAGCAATCAGCCCCAGCATTTT.

The chain links TRBV14 to TRBJ2-2, with D tentatively TRBD1 (5 bases). V was pared by 1 base and J by 0 bases, with 9 bases between. Germline CDR1 SGHDN, CDR2 FVKESK. The CDR3 is 16 residues long. CDR3 DNA: TGTGCCAGCAGCCAAGCGTGGGGCACGAACACCGGGGAGCTGTTTTTT. Residues: CASSQAWGTNTGELFF.

This clone was recorded a few times. J is TRBJ1-3 and V is TRBV12-5, with D possibly being TRBD1 (6 bases). Germline V gives CDR1 LGHNT, CDR2 FRNRAP. V was shortened by 0 bases and J by 8 bases, with 11 bases between the two germline ends. The CDR3 loop spans 14 amino acids. CDR3 bases: TGTGCTAGTGGTTTGGTACAGACAGGCGACACCATATATTTT. Protein: CASGLVQTGDTIYF.

The chain's CDR3 is CASSQNAGSGNTIYF. In DNA, the CDR3 is TGCGCCAGCAGCCAAAATGCAGGGTCTGGAAACACCATATATTTT. The chain joins TRBV4-3 to TRBJ1-3, with D possibly matching TRBD1 (5 bases). Germline V gene data show CDR1 as LGHNA and CDR2 as YSLEER. The germline V and J ends were trimmed by 2 bases and 1 base, with 9 bases remaining between them. CDR3 length: 15 amino acids.

This chain links TRBV5-5 with TRBJ1-4; no clear D gene. From germline, CDR1 is SGHKS and CDR2 YYEKEE (reference sequence). This CDR3 contains 14 residues. V lost 3 bases and J lost 8, with 14 bases in between. CDR3 nucleotide sequence: TGTGCCAGCAGCTCCCAGCCGGTCACAGAAAAACTGTTTTTT. Residues: CASSSQPVTEKLFF.

This clone has a single count. This chain connects TRBV6-6 to TRBJ2-7, with 8 bases fitting TRBD1. Germline V lookup: CDR1 MNHNY, CDR2 SVGAGI (reference sequence). The CDR3 runs 15 residues. J gave up 6 bases and V 6 bases, and 13 bases lay outside the gene matches. The CDR3: CASRPDRVDLSEQYF. As DNA, the CDR3 is TGTGCCAGCAGACCGGACAGGGTGGACCTAAGCGAGCAGTACTTC.

The chain couples TRBV5-1 to TRBJ2-6; tentatively, D is TRBD2 (5 bases). Germline V lookup: CDR1 SGHRS, CDR2 YFSETQ. The V end lost 4 bases, the J end lost 3 bases, and 14 bases lay between the germline ends. CDR3 length: 16 residues. CDR3 sequence: CASSPSGGGGANVLTF. The DNA for the CDR3 is TGCGCCAGCAGCCCGTCTGGAGGAGGTGGGGCCAACGTCCTGACTTTC. The full variable domain, with the rest looked up from reference TRBV5-1 and TRBJ2-6, is KAGVTQTPRYLIKTRGQQVTLSCSPISGHRSVSWYQQTPGQGLQFLFEYFSETQRNKGNFPGRFSGRQFSNSRSEMNVSTLELGDSALYLCASSPSGGGGANVLTFGAGSRLTVL.